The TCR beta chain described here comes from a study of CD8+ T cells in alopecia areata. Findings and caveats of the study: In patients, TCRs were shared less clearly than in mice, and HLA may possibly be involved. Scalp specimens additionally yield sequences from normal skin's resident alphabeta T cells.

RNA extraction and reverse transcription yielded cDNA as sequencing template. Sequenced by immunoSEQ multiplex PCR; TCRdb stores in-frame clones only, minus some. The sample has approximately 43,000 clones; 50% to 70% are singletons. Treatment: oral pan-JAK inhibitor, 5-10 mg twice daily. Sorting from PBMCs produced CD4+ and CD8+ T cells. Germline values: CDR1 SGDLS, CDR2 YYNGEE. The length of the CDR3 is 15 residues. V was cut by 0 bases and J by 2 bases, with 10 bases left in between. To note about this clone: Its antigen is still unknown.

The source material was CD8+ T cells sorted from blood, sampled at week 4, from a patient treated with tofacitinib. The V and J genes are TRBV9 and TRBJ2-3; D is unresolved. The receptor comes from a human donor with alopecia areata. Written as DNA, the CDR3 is TGTGCCAGCAGCGTAGATGCGGAGAACACAGATACGCAGTATTTT. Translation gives CASSVDAENTDTQYF.